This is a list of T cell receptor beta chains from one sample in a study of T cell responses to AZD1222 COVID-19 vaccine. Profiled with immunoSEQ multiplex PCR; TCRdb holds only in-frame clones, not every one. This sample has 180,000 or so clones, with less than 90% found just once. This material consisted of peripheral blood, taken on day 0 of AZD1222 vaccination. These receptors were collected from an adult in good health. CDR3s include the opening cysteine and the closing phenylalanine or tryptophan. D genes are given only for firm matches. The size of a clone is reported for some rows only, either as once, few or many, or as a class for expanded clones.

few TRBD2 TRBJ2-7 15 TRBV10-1 CASSENVAGVGEQYF TGCGCCAGCAGTGAGAACGTAGCGGGAGTGGGCGAGCAGTACTTC
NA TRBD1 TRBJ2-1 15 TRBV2 CASSYGVGGRDEQFF TGTGCCAGCAGCTACGGTGTAGGGGGCCGTGATGAGCAGTTCTTC
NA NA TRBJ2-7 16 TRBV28 CASTSPGLRGSIEQYF TGTGCCAGCACCTCCCCCGGGCTGAGGGGGAGTATCGAGCAGTACTTC
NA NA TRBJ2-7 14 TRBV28 CASSLTQHSYEQYF TGTGCCAGCAGCCTAACACAGCACTCCTACGAGCAGTACTTC
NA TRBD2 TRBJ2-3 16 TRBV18 CASSPTSGRATDTQYF TGTGCCAGCTCACCGACTAGCGGGAGAGCCACAGATACGCAGTATTTT
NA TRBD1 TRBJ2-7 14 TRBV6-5 CASSYGTVPYEQYF TGTGCCAGCAGTTACGGGACAGTCCCCTACGAGCAGTACTTC
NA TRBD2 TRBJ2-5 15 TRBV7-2 CASSLAPSGGETQYF TGTGCCAGCAGCTTAGCTCCTAGCGGGGGGGAGACCCAGTACTTC
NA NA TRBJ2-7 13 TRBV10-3 CAIMRGDGGEQYF TGTGCCATCATGCGCGGGGATGGGGGGGAGCAGTACTTC
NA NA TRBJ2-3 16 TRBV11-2 CASSFHQGLATDTQYF TGTGCCAGCAGCTTTCACCAGGGGTTAGCAACAGATACGCAGTATTTT
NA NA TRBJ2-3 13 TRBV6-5 CASSSTYTDTQYF TGTGCCAGCAGTTCAACGTACACAGATACGCAGTATTTT
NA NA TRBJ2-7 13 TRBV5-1 CASSKQGTYEQYF TGCGCCAGCAGCAAACAGGGTACCTACGAGCAGTACTTC
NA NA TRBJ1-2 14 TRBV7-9 CASSLGTQDYGYTF TGTGCCAGCAGCTTAGGGACCCAGGACTATGGCTACACCTTC
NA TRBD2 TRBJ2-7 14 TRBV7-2 CASSLGLASGEQYF TGTGCCAGCAGCTTAGGACTAGCGTCGGGGGAGCAGTACTTC
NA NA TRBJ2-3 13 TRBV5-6 CASSLSGTDTQYF TGTGCCAGCAGCTTGTCTGGCACAGATACGCAGTATTTT
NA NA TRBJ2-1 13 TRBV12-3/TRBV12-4 CASTLGRSNEQFF TGTGCCAGCACCCTTGGGAGGTCCAATGAGCAGTTCTTC
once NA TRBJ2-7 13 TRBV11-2 CASSAPTPYEQYF TGTGCCAGCAGCGCGCCGACTCCTTACGAGCAGTACTTC
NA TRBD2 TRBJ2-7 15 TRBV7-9 CASSPGLAGVYEQYF TGTGCCAGCAGCCCCGGGCTAGCGGGTGTCTACGAGCAGTACTTC
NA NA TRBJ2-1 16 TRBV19 CASSLLSGSSYNEQFF TGTGCCAGTAGCCTCCTTAGCGGCAGCTCCTACAATGAGCAGTTCTTC
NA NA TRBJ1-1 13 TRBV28 CASSLTLSTEAFF TGTGCCAGCAGTTTGACCCTTTCGACTGAAGCTTTCTTT
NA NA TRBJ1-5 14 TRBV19 CASTVGERGQPQHF TGTGCCAGTACCGTGGGGGAACGGGGTCAGCCCCAGCATTTT
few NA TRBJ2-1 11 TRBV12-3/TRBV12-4 CASSLTIEQFF TGTGCCAGCAGTTTGACGATTGAGCAGTTCTTC
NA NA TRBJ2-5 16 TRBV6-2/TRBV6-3 CASSYRIGHSEETQYF TGTGCCAGCAGTTACCGGATAGGGCATTCCGAAGAGACCCAGTACTTC
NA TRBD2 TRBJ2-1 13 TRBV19 CASSFSGLNEQFF TGTGCCAGTAGCTTTAGCGGGCTTAATGAGCAGTTCTTC
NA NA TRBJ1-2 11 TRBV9 CASSVDGRYTF TGTGCCAGCAGCGTAGACGGACGCTACACCTTC